Listed below are T cell receptor beta chains from one sample, sequenced in a study of blood T cell repertoires in COVID-19. Some clones are missing from TCRdb's copy, which holds only in-frame ones; the method was immunoSEQ multiplex PCR. The sample shows 250,000 to 350,000 clones, roughly 88% of them seen only once. The sequenced material came from PBMCs or T cells enriched from blood (not recorded which). These receptors came from a woman in her twenties or thirties who had recovered from COVID-19. CDR3s include the opening cysteine and the closing phenylalanine or tryptophan. D genes are given only for firm matches. Some rows have no size entry. The others give once, few or many, or a class for an expanded clone.

V gene	clone size	D gene	J gene	CDR3 protein	CDR3 DNA
TRBV28	.	TRBD1	TRBJ1-2	CASSFLRDRDGYTF	TGTGCCAGCAGTTTTCTCCGGGACAGGGATGGCTACACCTTC
TRBV7-9	.	TRBD1	TRBJ1-2	CASSRTGGDYGYTF	TGTGCCAGCAGCAGGACAGGGGGCGACTATGGCTACACCTTC
TRBV7-3	once	TRBD2	TRBJ2-1	CASSPGTSGYNEQFF	TGTGCCAGCAGCCCTGGGACTAGCGGATACAATGAGCAGTTCTTC
TRBV4-1	.	.	TRBJ1-1	CASSQAPLANTEAFF	TGCGCCAGCAGCCAAGCCCCGCTGGCAAACACTGAAGCTTTCTTT
TRBV6-5	.	.	TRBJ2-7	CASLGAGESYEQYF	TGTGCCAGCCTAGGGGCAGGGGAAAGCTACGAGCAGTACTTC
TRBV4-1	.	TRBD1	TRBJ1-5	CASSRGLQGVQPQHF	TGCGCCAGCAGCCGAGGTCTCCAGGGGGTACAGCCCCAGCATTTT
TRBV10-2	.	.	TRBJ2-2	CASNGANTGELFF	TGCGCCAGCAATGGAGCGAACACCGGGGAGCTGTTTTTT
TRBV7-9	.	TRBD1	TRBJ1-4	CASSPRQTGGVEKLFF	TGTGCCAGCAGCCCACGTCAGACAGGGGGCGTGGAAAAACTGTTTTTT
TRBV24-1	few	.	TRBJ1-5	CATLRRVSNQPQHF	TGTGCCACCCTGAGACGGGTCAGCAATCAGCCCCAGCATTTT
TRBV2	.	.	TRBJ1-4	CASSEWAGTNEKLFF	TGTGCCAGCAGTGAGTGGGCGGGGACTAATGAAAAACTGTTTTTT
TRBV19	.	TRBD1	TRBJ2-7	CASSPRTGSGSYEQYF	TGTGCCAGTAGTCCGCGGACAGGAAGTGGTTCCTACGAGCAGTACTTC
TRBV19	once	.	TRBJ1-1	CASSMGRNTEAFF	TGTGCCAGTAGTATGGGCCGTAACACTGAAGCTTTCTTT
TRBV5-8	.	.	TRBJ1-1	CASREGDRVMVNTEAFF	TGTGCCAGCCGCGAGGGGGATAGGGTGATGGTGAACACTGAAGCTTTCTTT
TRBV9	.	TRBD2	TRBJ2-3	CASSRGAGDVTDTQYF	TGTGCCAGCAGCAGAGGAGCGGGAGACGTGACAGATACGCAGTATTTT
TRBV6-4	.	TRBD1	TRBJ1-2	CASSDPTGQGVQSYTF	TGTGCCAGCAGTGACCCTACGGGACAGGGGGTCCAAAGTTACACCTTC
TRBV14	.	.	TRBJ1-2	CASSQFSSLERNYGYTF	TGTGCCAGCAGCCAATTTTCTAGCCTAGAACGCAACTATGGCTACACCTTC
TRBV7-9	.	.	TRBJ2-7	CASSLKSGYEQYF	TGTGCCAGCAGCTTAAAATCCGGCTACGAGCAGTACTTC
TRBV6-5	few	TRBD1	TRBJ2-1	CASRRDRDLAEQFF	TGTGCCAGCAGGCGGGACAGGGATTTGGCTGAGCAGTTCTTC
TRBV11-2	.	.	TRBJ1-4	CASSLRGGYNEKLFF	TGTGCCAGCAGCCTCCGGGGGGGCTATAATGAAAAACTGTTTTTT
TRBV2	.	TRBD2	TRBJ2-3	CASPGLATDTQYF	TGTGCCAGCCCGGGACTAGCAACAGATACGCAGTATTTT
TRBV5-1	once	TRBD1	TRBJ1-3	CASTQTGSDTIYF	TGCGCCAGCACCCAGACAGGGTCCGACACCATATATTTT
TRBV10-1	once	TRBD2	TRBJ2-1	CASSATSVSLGEQFF	TGCGCCAGCAGTGCGACTAGCGTGAGTCTGGGGGAGCAGTTCTTC
TRBV5-5	.	.	TRBJ2-2	CASSLGGRAIYTGELFF	TGTGCCAGCAGCTTGGGTGGCAGGGCCATCTACACCGGGGAGCTGTTTTTT
TRBV5-5	once	TRBD2	TRBJ2-2	CASRSGLRGDTGELFF	TGTGCCAGCAGATCAGGCTTACGGGGGGACACCGGGGAGCTGTTTTTT
TRBV15	.	.	TRBJ1-4	CATSRDGAGGNEKLFF	TGTGCCACCAGCAGAGACGGGGCCGGGGGTAATGAAAAACTGTTTTTT
TRBV5-6	.	TRBD2	TRBJ2-1	CASSHRGLAGRHEQFF	TGTGCCAGCAGCCACAGGGGACTAGCGGGACGTCATGAGCAGTTCTTC
TRBV30	.	TRBD1	TRBJ2-3	CAWSRAQGASSTDTQYF	TGTGCCTGGAGCCGAGCCCAGGGGGCCTCTAGCACAGATACGCAGTATTTT
TRBV28	.	.	TRBJ1-1	CASTRGWENTEAFF	TGTGCCAGCACACGGGGGTGGGAGAACACTGAAGCTTTCTTT